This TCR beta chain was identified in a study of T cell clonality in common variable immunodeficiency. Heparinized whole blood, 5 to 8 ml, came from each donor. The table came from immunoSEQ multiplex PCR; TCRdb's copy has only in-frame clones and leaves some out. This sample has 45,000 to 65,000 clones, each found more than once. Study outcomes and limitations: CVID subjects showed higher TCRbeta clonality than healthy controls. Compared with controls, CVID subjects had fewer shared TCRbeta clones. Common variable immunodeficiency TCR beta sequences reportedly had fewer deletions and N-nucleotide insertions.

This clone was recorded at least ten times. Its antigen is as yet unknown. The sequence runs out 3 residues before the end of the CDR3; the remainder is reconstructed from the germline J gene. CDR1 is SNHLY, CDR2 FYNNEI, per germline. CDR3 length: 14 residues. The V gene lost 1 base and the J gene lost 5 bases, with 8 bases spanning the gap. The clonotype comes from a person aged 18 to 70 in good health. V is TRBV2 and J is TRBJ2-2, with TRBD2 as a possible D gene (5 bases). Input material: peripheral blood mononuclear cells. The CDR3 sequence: CASSEVSGTGELFF. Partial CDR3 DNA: TGTGCCAGCAGTGAAGTAAGCGGTACCGGGGAG.